What follows are 11 T cell receptor beta chains derived from one specimen sequenced in a study of T-cell reconstitution after alpha-beta-depleted transplantation in children. The TCRbeta library incorporated unique molecular identifiers. TCRdb recomputed calls from the PCR reads with MiXCR, one row per CDR3 protein. This table has 450,000 to 600,000 distinct CDR3 sequences, more than 9% appearing once. The source material was PBMCs, sampled before TCRalphabeta/CD19-depleted stem cell transplant. Receptors were obtained from a child aged 2 to 9 with inherited bone marrow failure, due to receive a stem cell transplant.

In its sample, this clonotype was seen many times. This chain links TRBV11-2 with TRBJ2-3; D is tentatively TRBD1 or TRBD2 (5 bases each). This CDR3 contains 14 residues. The germline gives CDR1 SGHAT, CDR2 FQNNGV. The V and J ends lost 6 bases and 1 base respectively, with 11 bases between them. Here the CDR3 DNA reads TGTGCCAGCAGATCCGGGACGGGCACAGATACGCAGTATTTT. Encoded protein: CASRSGTGTDTQYF.

This clonotype was recorded many times. The chain employs TRBV20-1 and TRBJ2-7, with a possible D match to TRBD2 (7 bases). Germline CDR1 and CDR2: DFQATT and SNEGSKA (reference sequence). This CDR3 has 15 amino acids. V gave up 6 bases and J gave up 2 bases, with 20 bases separating them. The CDR3 region is CSARRGGTPPYEQYF. CDR3 sequence (DNA): TGCAGTGCGAGGAGGGGGGGGACACCTCCCTACGAGCAGTACTTC.

This clonotype showed up many times. The chain joins TRBV11-3 to TRBJ2-1, with unresolved D. Germline V gene data show CDR1 as SGHNT and CDR2 as YENEEA. This CDR3 is built from 12 residues. Trimming pared 5 bases from V and 8 bases from J, leaving 10 bases between. CDR3 sequence: CASSGSPDEQFF. The CDR3 nucleotides read TGTGCCAGCAGCGGATCCCCGGATGAGCAGTTCTTC.

This clonotype was observed at least ten times. This rearrangement joins TRBV20-1 to TRBJ1-2; D is undetermined. Germline V gives CDR1 DFQATT, CDR2 SNEGSKA (reference sequence). CDR3 length: 14 residues. V gave up 3 bases and J gave up 4 bases, with 15 bases separating them. CDR3 region: CSASEPSGGYGYTF. The CDR3, as DNA: TGCAGTGCTAGCGAACCGTCGGGAGGCTATGGCTACACCTTC.

This clonotype came up many times. The chain is built from TRBV6-2 or TRBV6-3 and TRBJ2-5; 14 positions agree with TRBD2. V dropped 4 bases and J dropped 3; count of bases not matched to a gene: 4. Germline CDR1 reads MNHEY; CDR2 reads SVGEGT. The CDR3 totals 16 residues. The CDR3 here is CASSSPGLAGEETQYF. CDR3 sequence (DNA): TGTGCCAGCAGTTCCCCGGGACTAGCGGGAGAAGAGACCCAGTACTTC.

At least ten counts were recorded for this clonotype. CDR3 sequence: CASSPLKTSGRGSSYNEQFF. The DNA for the CDR3 is TGTGCCAGCAGCCCGCTAAAGACTAGCGGGAGGGGTAGCTCCTACAATGAGCAGTTCTTC. This chain links TRBV7-6 with TRBJ2-1; 14 positions match TRBD2. Germline V gene sequence: CDR1 SGHVS, CDR2 FNYEAQ. The V gene end was trimmed by 5 bases and the J gene end by 0 bases; junction bases not matched to a gene: 12. This CDR3 region has 20 residues. The full variable domain, rest sourced from reference TRBV7-6 and TRBJ2-1, is GAGVSQSPRYKVTKRGQDVALRCDPISGHVSLYWYRQALGQGPEFLTYFNYEAQQDKSGLPNDRFSAERPEGSISTLTIQRTEQRDSAMYRCASSPLKTSGRGSSYNEQFFGPGTRLTVL.

This clonotype was observed a handful of times. This sequence joins TRBV6-5 and TRBJ1-2; TRBD1 matches 7 bases. Trimming cost V 0 bases and J 4 bases; bases outside gene matches: 5. The CDR3 consists of 15 residues. Germline V lookup: CDR1 MNHEY, CDR2 SVGAGI. CDR3 bases: TGTGCCAGCAGTTACTCGATACAGGGGTCCTATGGCTACACCTTC. Protein: CASSYSIQGSYGYTF.

There are many counts of this clonotype. The chain has TRBV28 and TRBJ2-5, with 7 bases lining up with TRBD1. The junction had 15 bases not matched to a gene; V was cut back by 7 bases and J by 1 base. This CDR3 has 17 residues. Germline CDR1 reads MDHEN; CDR2 reads SYDVKM. The CDR3 reads CASNKTPRDRFQETQYF. The CDR3 region has the DNA TGTGCCAGCAACAAAACCCCCCGGGACAGATTCCAAGAGACCCAGTACTTC.

The table lists this clonotype with many counts. The chain is built from TRBV10-3 and TRBJ2-5; D unresolved. V was clipped by 6 bases and J by 3 bases, with 5 bases between them. The germline V gene encodes CDR1 ENHRY and CDR2 SYGVKD. The CDR3 spans 11 residues. In DNA, the CDR3 is TGTGCCATCAGAGCTGAAGAGACCCAGTACTTC. Its translation: CAIRAEETQYF.

This clonotype was seen ten or more times. The chain employs TRBV7-7 and TRBJ2-3; D is ambiguous. Trimming removed 2 bases from V and 3 bases from J, with 15 bases in between. There are 16 residues in the CDR3. Germline CDR1 reads SSHAT; CDR2 reads FNYEAQ (reference sequence). The CDR3 sequence is CASSLKGPTTTDTQYF. The CDR3 DNA reads as TGTGCCAGCAGCTTAAAAGGTCCTACCACGACAGATACGCAGTATTTT. The full variable domain, its missing parts supplied by reference TRBV7-7 and TRBJ2-3, is GAGVSQSPRYKVTKRGQDVTLRCDPISSHATLYWYQQALGQGPEFLTYFNYEAQPDKSGLPSDRFSAERPEGSISTLTIQRTEQRDSAMYRCASSLKGPTTTDTQYFGPGTRLTVL.

This clonotype was found many times. The rearrangement links TRBV6-5 to TRBJ2-7; 8 bases agree with TRBD1. The V gene's germline CDR1 is MNHEY and CDR2 SVGAGI. The CDR3 consists of 13 residues. V was clipped by 3 bases and J by 7 bases; unmatched bases: 5. The CDR3 protein is CASSYVRGLEQYF. CDR3 bases: TGTGCCAGCAGTTATGTCAGGGGGCTTGAGCAGTACTTC.